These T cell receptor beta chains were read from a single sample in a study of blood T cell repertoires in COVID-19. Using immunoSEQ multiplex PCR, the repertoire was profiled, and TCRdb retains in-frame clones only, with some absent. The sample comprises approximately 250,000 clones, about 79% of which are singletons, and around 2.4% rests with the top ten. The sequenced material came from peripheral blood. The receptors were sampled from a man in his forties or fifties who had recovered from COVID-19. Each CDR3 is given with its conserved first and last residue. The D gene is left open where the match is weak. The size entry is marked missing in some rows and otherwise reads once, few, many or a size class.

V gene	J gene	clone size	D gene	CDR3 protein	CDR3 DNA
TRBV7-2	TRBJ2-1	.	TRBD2	CASSLRSSSGKGNEQFF	TGTGCCAGCAGCTTGAGATCCTCTAGCGGCAAAGGCAATGAGCAGTTCTTC
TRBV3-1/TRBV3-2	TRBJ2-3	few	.	CASSVRTPFSTDTQYF	TGTGCCAGCAGCGTCAGAACCCCCTTTAGCACAGATACGCAGTATTTT
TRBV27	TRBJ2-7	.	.	CASSPSSRRDEQYF	TGTGCCAGCAGTCCCTCCTCGCGGCGGGACGAGCAGTACTTC
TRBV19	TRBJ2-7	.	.	CASIGGEGEQYF	TGTGCCAGTATAGGGGGAGAGGGCGAGCAGTACTTC
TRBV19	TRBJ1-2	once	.	CASSMFQGSGYTF	TGTGCCAGTAGTATGTTCCAGGGATCCGGCTACACCTTC
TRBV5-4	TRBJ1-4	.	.	CASSVMGQPPGSEKLFF	TGTGCCAGCAGCGTGATGGGTCAGCCCCCGGGTAGTGAAAAACTGTTTTTT
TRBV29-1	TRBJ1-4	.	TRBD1	CSVGTGEKLFF	TGCAGCGTTGGGACAGGTGAAAAACTGTTTTTT
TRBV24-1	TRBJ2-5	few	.	CATSDFAGQTQYF	TGTGCCACCAGTGATTTTGCCGGACAAACCCAGTACTTC
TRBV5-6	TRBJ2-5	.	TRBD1	CASSWDRVSETQYF	TGTGCCAGCAGCTGGGACAGGGTATCGGAGACCCAGTACTTC
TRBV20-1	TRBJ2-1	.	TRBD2	CSASGTVLAGGRNEQFF	TGCAGTGCTAGTGGGACAGTTCTAGCGGGAGGGAGAAATGAGCAGTTCTTC
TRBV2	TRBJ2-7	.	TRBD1	CASSLDRNSYEQYF	TGTGCCAGCAGCTTGGACAGGAACTCCTACGAGCAGTACTTC
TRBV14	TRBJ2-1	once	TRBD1	CASRMTGIAYNEQFF	TGTGCCAGCAGGATGACAGGGATAGCCTACAATGAGCAGTTCTTC
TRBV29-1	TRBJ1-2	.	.	CSVEPGHGYTF	TGCAGCGTTGAACCAGGGCATGGCTACACCTTC
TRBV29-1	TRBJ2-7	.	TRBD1	CSINRGLEQYF	TGCAGCATTAACAGGGGTCTCGAGCAGTACTTC
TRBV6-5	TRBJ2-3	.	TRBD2	CASTRTSGGADTQYF	TGTGCCAGCACCCGGACTAGCGGGGGGGCAGATACGCAGTATTTT
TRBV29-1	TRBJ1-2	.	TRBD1	CSVDAGGRDYGYTF	TGCAGCGTTGATGCAGGGGGCCGGGACTATGGCTACACCTTC
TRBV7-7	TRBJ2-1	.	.	CASSLDRGNEQFF	TGTGCCAGCAGCTTAGACAGAGGGAATGAGCAGTTCTTC
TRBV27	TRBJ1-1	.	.	CASSLTRVYTEAFF	TGTGCCAGCAGCCTGACGAGGGTTTACACTGAAGCTTTCTTT
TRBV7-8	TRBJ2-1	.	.	CASSFSGSSYNEQFF	TGTGCCAGCAGCTTCTCGGGTAGCTCCTACAATGAGCAGTTCTTC
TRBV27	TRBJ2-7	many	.	CASSLNSLYEQYF	TGTGCCAGCAGTTTGAACAGCCTCTACGAGCAGTACTTC
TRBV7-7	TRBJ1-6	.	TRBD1	CASSTPGTGRGSPLHF	TGTGCTAGCAGCACCCCCGGGACAGGGCGGGGGTCACCCCTCCACTTT
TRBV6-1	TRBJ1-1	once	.	CATSRTANTEAFF	TGTGCCACCTCGAGGACAGCGAACACTGAAGCTTTCTTT
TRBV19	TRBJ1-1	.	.	CASRNTGSTEAFF	TGTGCCAGTAGGAATACAGGGAGCACTGAAGCTTTCTTT
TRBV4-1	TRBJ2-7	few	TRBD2	CASSQGWAGAIYEQYF	TGCGCCAGCAGCCAAGGGTGGGCGGGAGCGATCTACGAGCAGTACTTC
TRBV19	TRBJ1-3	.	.	CASSKNLGNTIYF	TGTGCCAGTAGTAAAAACCTAGGAAACACCATATATTTT
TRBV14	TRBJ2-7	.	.	CASSQDLSGRGHRYEQYF	TGTGCCAGCAGCCAAGATCTTTCGGGCAGGGGACATAGATACGAGCAGTACTTC
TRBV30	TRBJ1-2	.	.	CAWSGRGGVLVGYTF	TGTGCCTGGAGCGGCAGGGGTGGGGTGTTGGTTGGCTACACCTTC
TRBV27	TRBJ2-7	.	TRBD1	CASSFFRTGPYEQYF	TGTGCCAGCAGTTTTTTTAGGACAGGTCCGTACGAGCAGTACTTC
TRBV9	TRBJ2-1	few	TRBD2	CASSVGAGDNEQFF	TGTGCCAGCAGCGTAGGGGCGGGAGACAATGAGCAGTTCTTC
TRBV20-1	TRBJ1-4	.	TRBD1	CSASVTGGYEKLFF	TGCAGTGCTAGTGTGACAGGGGGCTATGAAAAACTGTTTTTT
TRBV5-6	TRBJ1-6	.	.	CASSLALDSPLHF	TGTGCCAGCAGCTTGGCTCTTGATTCACCCCTCCACTTT
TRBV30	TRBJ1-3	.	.	CAWSAGVSGNTIYF	TGTGCCTGGAGTGCAGGGGTCTCTGGAAACACCATATATTTT
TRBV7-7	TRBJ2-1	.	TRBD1	CASSLAAGTGGGEQFF	TGTGCTAGCAGCTTAGCCGCCGGGACAGGGGGAGGGGAGCAGTTCTTC
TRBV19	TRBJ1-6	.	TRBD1	CASSIQGAALTYSPLHF	TGTGCCAGTAGTATACAGGGGGCGGCGTTGACTTATTCACCCCTCCACTTT
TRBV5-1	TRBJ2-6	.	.	CASSLVPSFGANVLTF	TGCGCCAGCAGCTTGGTTCCTAGCTTTGGGGCCAACGTCCTGACTTTC
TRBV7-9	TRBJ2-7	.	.	CASSLAGPEQYF	TGTGCCAGCAGCTTAGCGGGCCCCGAGCAGTACTTC
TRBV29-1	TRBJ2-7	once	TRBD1	CSVGQGGPYEQYF	TGCAGCGTTGGACAGGGGGGCCCCTACGAGCAGTACTTC
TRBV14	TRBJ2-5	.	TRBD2	CASSLLTSGGPETQYF	TGTGCCAGCAGCCTCCTGACTAGCGGGGGGCCAGAGACCCAGTACTTC
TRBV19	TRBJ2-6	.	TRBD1	CASSPPGGQGPANVLTF	TGTGCCAGTAGTCCCCCCGGGGGACAGGGACCTGCCAACGTCCTGACTTTC
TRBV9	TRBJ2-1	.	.	CASSRGTSRGFNNEQFF	TGTGCCAGCAGCCGGGGGACAAGCAGGGGGTTTAACAATGAGCAGTTCTTC
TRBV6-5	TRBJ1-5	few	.	CASSYSQVYQPQHF	TGTGCCAGCAGTTACTCTCAGGTTTATCAGCCCCAGCATTTT
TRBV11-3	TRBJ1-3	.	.	CASSLSQIYSGNTIYF	TGTGCCAGCAGCTTAAGTCAGATTTACTCTGGAAACACCATATATTTT
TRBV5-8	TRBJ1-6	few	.	CASSLGQPRMNSPLHF	TGTGCCAGCAGCTTAGGTCAGCCCAGGATGAATTCACCCCTCCACTTT
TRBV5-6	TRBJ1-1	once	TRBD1	CASSLTGGLAFF	TGTGCCAGCAGCTTGACAGGGGGCTTAGCTTTCTTT
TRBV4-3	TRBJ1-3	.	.	CASSQDYSSGNTIYF	TGCGCCAGCAGCCAAGATTACAGCTCTGGAAACACCATATATTTT
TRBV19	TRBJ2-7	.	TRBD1	CASRDSPTEEQYF	TGTGCCAGCCGGGACAGCCCAACGGAGGAGCAGTACTTC
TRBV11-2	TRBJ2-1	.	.	CASNGQLSFNEQFF	TGTGCCAGCAACGGACAGCTTAGCTTCAATGAGCAGTTCTTC
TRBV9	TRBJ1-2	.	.	CASSGVRGTGGYGYTF	TGTGCCAGCAGCGGGGTAAGGGGGACGGGTGGCTATGGCTACACCTTC
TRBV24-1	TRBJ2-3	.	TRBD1	CATSEGTGVPTDTQYF	TGTGCCACCAGTGAGGGGACAGGGGTCCCCACAGATACGCAGTATTTT
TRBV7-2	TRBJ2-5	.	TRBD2	CASSPLLAGFQETQYF	TGTGCCAGCAGCCCTCTCCTAGCGGGGTTCCAAGAGACCCAGTACTTC
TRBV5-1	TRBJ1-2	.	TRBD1	CASSRGQSNYGYTF	TGCGCCAGCAGCCGGGGACAGTCTAACTATGGCTACACCTTC